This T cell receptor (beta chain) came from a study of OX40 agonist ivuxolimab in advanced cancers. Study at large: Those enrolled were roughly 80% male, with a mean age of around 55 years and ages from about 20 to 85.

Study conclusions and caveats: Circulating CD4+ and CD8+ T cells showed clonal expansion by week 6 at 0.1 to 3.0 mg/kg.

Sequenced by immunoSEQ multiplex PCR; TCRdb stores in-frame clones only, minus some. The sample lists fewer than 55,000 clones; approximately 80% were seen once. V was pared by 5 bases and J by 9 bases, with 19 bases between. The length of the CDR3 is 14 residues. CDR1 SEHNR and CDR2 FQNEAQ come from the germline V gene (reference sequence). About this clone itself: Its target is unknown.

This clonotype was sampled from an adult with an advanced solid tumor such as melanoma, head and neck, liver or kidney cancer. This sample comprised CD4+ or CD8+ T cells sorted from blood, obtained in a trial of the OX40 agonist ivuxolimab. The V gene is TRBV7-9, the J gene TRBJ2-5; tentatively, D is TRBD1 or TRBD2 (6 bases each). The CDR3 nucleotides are TGTGCCAGCAGCATCCCAGGGGAGGCGATCCCCCAGTACTTC. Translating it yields CASSIPGEAIPQYF.